These T cell receptor beta chains were read from a single sample in a study of blood T cell repertoires in COVID-19. TCRdb's copy holds only in-frame clones and misses some; the assay was immunoSEQ multiplex PCR. The sample gives 90,000 to 150,000 clones, less than 85% of which show up once; more than 0.75% is in the top ten. Sequenced: peripheral blood. The source of these receptors is a human donor with acute or convalescent COVID-19. The donor label of this sample is uncertain. Both conserved end residues are trimmed from each CDR3.

J gene | CDR3 length | V gene | CDR3 protein
TRBJ2-2 | 13 | TRBV29-1 | SVEGTGVDTGELF
TRBJ1-3 | 13 | TRBV9 | ASSVMGDAGNTIY
TRBJ2-1 | 13 | TRBV7-9 | ASSLGAGSGGEQF
TRBJ1-6 | 11 | TRBV19 | ASSIAPLMPLH
TRBJ2-6 | 16 | TRBV28 | ASSSLRDRVSGANVLT
TRBJ2-5 | 12 | TRBV3-1/TRBV3-2 | ASCKGQYQETQY
TRBJ1-5 | 11 | TRBV10-1 | ARYLEIDQPQH
TRBJ1-2 | 12 | TRBV10-3 | ATKLNTGSYGYT
TRBJ1-2 | 13 | TRBV5-6 | ASSLASRGATRYT
TRBJ1-1 | 10 | TRBV24-1 | ATSDWGEEAF
TRBJ1-1 | 13 | TRBV15 | ATSRDGHLNTEAF
TRBJ2-5 | 10 | TRBV15 | ATSRPVQTQY
TRBJ2-5 | 13 | TRBV7-9 | ASSPPGQIKETQY
TRBJ2-1 | 13 | TRBV24-1 | ATQTSGSSYNEQF
TRBJ1-1 | 16 | TRBV24-1 | ATSPRGRGRLSNTEAF
TRBJ1-2 | 13 | TRBV19 | ASSIVRGTNYGYT
TRBJ1-4 | 15 | TRBV2 | ASSEGWKGTTNEKLF
TRBJ2-1 | 11 | TRBV27 | ASSLGDRSRQF
TRBJ1-5 | 11 | TRBV9 | ASSVGAHEPQH
TRBJ1-5 | 12 | TRBV7-4 | ASSRHPSNQPQH
TRBJ1-6 | 11 | TRBV6-5 | ASSYSPTGTLH
TRBJ1-1 | 11 | TRBV12-3/TRBV12-4 | ASSLDRAREAF
TRBJ2-3 | 12 | TRBV15 | ATRPGGPTDTQY
TRBJ2-5 | 17 | TRBV4-2 | ASSQAPGTSGGAGETQY
TRBJ2-5 | 11 | TRBV5-5 | ASRVTVQATQY
TRBJ1-5 | 14 | TRBV19 | ASSIIDRGRNQPQH
TRBJ2-6 | 15 | TRBV10-3 | AISATGTGVGANVLT
TRBJ2-1 | 15 | TRBV4-2 | ASSQVSSGVLGNEQF
TRBJ1-2 | 11 | TRBV2 | ANGRAANYGYT
TRBJ1-2 | 11 | TRBV27 | ASSLGRGDGYT
TRBJ2-1 | 12 | TRBV7-2 | ASRNQGANDEQF
TRBJ2-5 | 14 | TRBV9 | ASSVAVGGRQETQY
TRBJ1-1 | 13 | TRBV7-2 | ASSLRGALGTEAF
TRBJ2-3 | 14 | TRBV19 | ASSSTGFASTDTQY
TRBJ1-6 | 14 | TRBV5-6 | ASSLDRGNYNSPLH
TRBJ1-2 | 14 | TRBV3-1/TRBV3-2 | ASSPRQGYYNYGYT
TRBJ2-3 | 15 | TRBV7-3 | ASSPNLPNRHTDTQY
TRBJ1-2 | 13 | TRBV19 | ASSPKLRANYGYT
TRBJ1-5 | 13 | TRBV19 | ASSLSGGGGQPQH
TRBJ1-2 | 11 | TRBV3-1/TRBV3-2 | ASSQRGTYGYT
TRBJ1-1 | 12 | TRBV2 | ASAGLFLNTEAF
TRBJ2-2 | 14 | TRBV5-1 | ASSLALQGSTGELF
TRBJ1-4 | 12 | TRBV7-9 | ASSGHVTNEKLF
TRBJ2-3 | 14 | TRBV7-8 | ASGPVAGATTDTQY
TRBJ1-5 | 11 | TRBV14 | ASSLASNQPQH
TRBJ2-2 | 15 | TRBV5-1 | ASSLRSGTVNTGELF
TRBJ2-7 | 9 | TRBV20-1 | SGLALYEQY
TRBJ2-3 | 13 | TRBV18 | ASSPPSGGANTQY
TRBJ1-6 | 15 | TRBV4-2 | ASSYSPTGTGNSPLH
TRBJ1-2 | 12 | TRBV6-5 | ASSYSVGWMGYT
TRBJ1-6 | 13 | TRBV6-6 | ASSPLAGKNSPLH